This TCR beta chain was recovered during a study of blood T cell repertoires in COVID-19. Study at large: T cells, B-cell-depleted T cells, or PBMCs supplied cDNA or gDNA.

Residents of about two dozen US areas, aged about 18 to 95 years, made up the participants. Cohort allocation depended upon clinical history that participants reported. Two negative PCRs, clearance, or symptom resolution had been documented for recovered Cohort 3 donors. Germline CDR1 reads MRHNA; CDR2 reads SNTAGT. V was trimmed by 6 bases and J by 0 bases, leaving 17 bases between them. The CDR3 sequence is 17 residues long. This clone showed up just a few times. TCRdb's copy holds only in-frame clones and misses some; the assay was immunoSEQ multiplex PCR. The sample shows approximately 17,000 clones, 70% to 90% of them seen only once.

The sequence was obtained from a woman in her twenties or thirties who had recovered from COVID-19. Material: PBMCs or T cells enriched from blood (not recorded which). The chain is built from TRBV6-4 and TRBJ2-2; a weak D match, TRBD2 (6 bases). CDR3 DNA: TGTGCCAGCAGCAGGACTACAGGAGGGACGAACACCGGGGAGCTGTTTTTT. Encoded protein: CASSRTTGGTNTGELFF.